The clone carrying this T cell receptor (beta chain) was found once. In the original workflow: Using reference gene primer amplification, nucleated cell counts were estimated. Sequenced by immunoSEQ multiplex PCR; TCRdb stores in-frame clones only, minus some. The D gene and trimming were derived from the DNA, and the V and J assignments and clone size from that table. Found here are around 50,000 clones, approximately 86% of them singletons; the top ten hold just under 3%. This entry belongs to a study of blood T cell repertoires in COVID-19. Study-wide context: Samples taken during acute and convalescent COVID-19 were collected in the United States, Italy and Spain. From T cells, B-cell-depleted T cells, or PBMCs came the material, which was cDNA or gDNA.

The sequenced sample consisted of peripheral blood. This clonotype was obtained from a woman older than 75 with acute or convalescent COVID-19.

CDR3 nucleotides: TGCGCCAGCAGCCCGGGACAGGGATATGGAAACACCATATATTTT. It yields the protein CASSPGQGYGNTIYF. This rearrangement joins TRBV5-1 to TRBJ1-3; 9 bases map to TRBD1. Germline values: CDR1 SGHRS, CDR2 YFSETQ. With V trimmed by 4 bases and J by 3 bases, 5 bases remained unmatched. CDR3 length: 15 amino acids.